Included here is one T cell receptor beta chain sequence, with context. This sample stems from a study of cytomegalovirus exposure and HLA in healthy donors. CDR3 length: 17 amino acids. With V trimmed by 0 bases and J by 3 bases, 1 base remained unmatched. CDR1 is SGHAT, CDR2 FQNNGV, per germline. PCR involved 60 Vbeta and 13 Jbeta primers. Produced via immunoSEQ multiplex PCR; TCRdb's table is partial and in-frame only. Among roughly 190,000 clones listed, around 80% were seen once. Each donor was healthy, and each was a bone marrow donor. The sequencing input was PBMCs. The chain joins TRBV11-2 to TRBJ2-6; the match to TRBD2 covers 11 bases. This sequence was found in a man in his forties or fifties in good health and CMV-seropositive. CDR3 region: CASSLDLAGGGANVLTF. The CDR3 nucleotides are TGTGCCAGCAGCTTAGATCTAGCGGGGGGTGGGGCCAACGTCCTGACTTTC. Complete variable domain (other parts from reference TRBV11-2 and TRBJ2-6): EAGVAQSPRYKIIEKRQSVAFWCNPISGHATLYWYQQILGQGPKLLIQFQNNGVVDDSQLPKDRFSAERLKGVDSTLKIQPAKLEDSAVYLCASSLDLAGGGANVLTFGAGSRLTVL.